A selection of T cell receptor beta chains follows, all from one sample in a study of human T cells and chemical hapten exposure. TCRdb fed the RACE reads into MiXCR, producing one record per CDR3 protein. This sample carries 50,000 to 60,000 distinct CDR3 sequences, roughly an eighth of them seen once, and the ten largest clones take roughly 2.4%. The sequencing used whole blood, collected in connection with sensitization to the hapten diphenylcyclopropenone (DPC). These receptors were taken from a man aged 25 to 40 with alopecia areata. Some clones in this sample may be carry-over from other donors' samples. Both conserved end residues are part of each CDR3.

j_gene: TRBJ1-2; v_gene: TRBV12-3/TRBV12-4; CDR3aa: CASSLAGIDYGCTF
j_gene: TRBJ2-6; v_gene: TRBV3-1; CDR3aa: CASSQGQLMPGANVLTF
j_gene: TRBJ2-5; v_gene: TRBV7-2; CDR3aa: CASSLGAGDEETQYF
j_gene: TRBJ1-2; v_gene: TRBV4-3; CDR3aa: CASSQGAWKDRFNYGYTF
j_gene: TRBJ2-3; v_gene: TRBV6-5; CDR3aa: CASSYGAGGHVDTQYF
j_gene: TRBJ2-1; v_gene: TRBV7-6; CDR3aa: CASSLVGFNEQFF
j_gene: TRBJ2-2; v_gene: TRBV20-1; CDR3aa: CSARGLGGTGELFF
j_gene: TRBJ2-1; v_gene: TRBV20-1; CDR3aa: CSARAYSGGYYNEQFF
j_gene: TRBJ2-7; v_gene: TRBV6-2/TRBV6-3; CDR3aa: CASRESGDYEQYF
j_gene: TRBJ2-7; v_gene: TRBV13; CDR3aa: CASSPDSTPYEQYF
j_gene: TRBJ1-1; v_gene: TRBV7-3; CDR3aa: CASSPSLGRMNTEAFF
j_gene: TRBJ1-1; v_gene: TRBV9; CDR3aa: CASGTGLLNTEAFF
j_gene: TRBJ1-1; v_gene: TRBV29-1; CDR3aa: CSAKENTEAFF
j_gene: TRBJ2-1; v_gene: TRBV24-1; CDR3aa: CATSETRRADHYNEQFF
j_gene: TRBJ2-1; v_gene: TRBV20-1; CDR3aa: CSAAIQGARGEQFF
j_gene: TRBJ2-5; v_gene: TRBV7-2; CDR3aa: CASSPSTSERETQYF
j_gene: TRBJ1-2; v_gene: TRBV7-2; CDR3aa: CASSAKTGGSNYGYTF
j_gene: TRBJ1-4; v_gene: TRBV28; CDR3aa: CASSLNLATNEKLFF
j_gene: TRBJ2-7; v_gene: TRBV19; CDR3aa: CASSTEARNTYEQYF
j_gene: TRBJ2-7; v_gene: TRBV29-1; CDR3aa: CSVNRGDEQYF
j_gene: TRBJ1-2; v_gene: TRBV20-1; CDR3aa: CSAKGMENYGYTF
j_gene: TRBJ1-1; v_gene: TRBV10-3; CDR3aa: CAIRDRETEAFF
j_gene: TRBJ2-7; v_gene: TRBV5-1; CDR3aa: CASSARMAASEQYF
j_gene: TRBJ1-2; v_gene: TRBV29-1; CDR3aa: CSVGTGGYGYTF
j_gene: TRBJ1-2; v_gene: TRBV20-1; CDR3aa: CSARNVDYGYTF
j_gene: TRBJ1-1; v_gene: TRBV6-5; CDR3aa: CASSSLPGWGTEAFF
j_gene: TRBJ1-6; v_gene: TRBV4-3; CDR3aa: CASSQFLNSPLHF
j_gene: TRBJ2-7; v_gene: TRBV28; CDR3aa: CASDGRPSYEQYF
j_gene: TRBJ2-7; v_gene: TRBV5-5; CDR3aa: CASSFFMQGAFYEQYF
j_gene: TRBJ1-5; v_gene: TRBV7-8; CDR3aa: CASSLLGGQNNQPQHF
j_gene: TRBJ2-5; v_gene: TRBV15; CDR3aa: CATSRDRQRQETQYF
j_gene: TRBJ2-7; v_gene: TRBV28; CDR3aa: CASGGTWSSYEQYF
j_gene: TRBJ2-7; v_gene: TRBV12-3/TRBV12-4; CDR3aa: CASSHGEGLNYEQYF
j_gene: TRBJ2-2; v_gene: TRBV19; CDR3aa: CASSHTPLEQANTGELFF
j_gene: TRBJ2-3; v_gene: TRBV28; CDR3aa: CASRLRAISDTQYF
j_gene: TRBJ2-7; v_gene: TRBV7-9; CDR3aa: CASSLVYEQYF
j_gene: TRBJ2-3; v_gene: TRBV11-1; CDR3aa: CASSLSSTDTQYF
j_gene: TRBJ1-4; v_gene: TRBV10-2; CDR3aa: CASSPTLGVSEKLFF
j_gene: TRBJ2-7; v_gene: TRBV2; CDR3aa: CASKVGSKTTYEQYF